This TCR beta chain was sequenced for a study of shared clonotypes between healthy human individuals. V was clipped by 2 bases and J by 6 bases; unmatched bases: 2. Germline V lookup: CDR1 SGHNT, CDR2 YYREEE (reference sequence). This CDR3 region has 12 residues. Repertoires were generated with immunoSEQ multiplex PCR, while TCRdb's copy carries only in-frame clones and drops some. In the table there are about 610,000 clones, roughly 96% of which are singletons. Positively selected for CCR7, the CD45RO-negative cells used as naive CD8 cells excluded terminally differentiated effector memory CD45RA+ cells.

This TCR was sampled from a woman aged 25 to 39 in good health. Sequenced input: naive CD8+ T cells sorted from blood. The chain employs TRBV5-4 and TRBJ2-7, with 7 bases matching TRBD2. Written as DNA, the CDR3 is TGTGCCAGCAGCTTCGGGGGGACCGAGCAGTACTTC. It encodes CASSFGGTEQYF.